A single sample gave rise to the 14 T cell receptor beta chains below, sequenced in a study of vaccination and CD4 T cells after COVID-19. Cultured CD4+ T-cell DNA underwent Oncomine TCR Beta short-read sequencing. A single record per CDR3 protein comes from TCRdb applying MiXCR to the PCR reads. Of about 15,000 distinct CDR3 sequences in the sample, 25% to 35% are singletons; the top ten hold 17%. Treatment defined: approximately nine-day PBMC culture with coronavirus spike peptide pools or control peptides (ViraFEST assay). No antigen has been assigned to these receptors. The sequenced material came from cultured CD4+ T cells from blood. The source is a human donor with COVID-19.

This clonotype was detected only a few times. Here the CDR3 DNA reads TGTGCCAGCAGTTCACGTCCTCAGGGTAGAAGGGAGACCCAGTACTTC. Translating it yields CASSSRPQGRRETQYF. V gene TRBV6-5 combines with J gene TRBJ2-5; D is possibly TRBD1 (5 bases). Germline values: CDR1 MNHEY, CDR2 SVGAGI. The CDR3 is 16 amino acids. V was shortened by 4 bases and J by 5 bases, with 20 bases between the two germline ends.

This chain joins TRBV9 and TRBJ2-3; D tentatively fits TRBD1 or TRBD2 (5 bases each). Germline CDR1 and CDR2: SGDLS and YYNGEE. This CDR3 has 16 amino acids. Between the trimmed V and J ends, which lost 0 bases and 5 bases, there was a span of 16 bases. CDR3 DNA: TGTGCCAGCAGCGTAGTCCCCCGGGGACGTGGAGATACGCAGTATTTT. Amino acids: CASSVVPRGRGDTQYF.

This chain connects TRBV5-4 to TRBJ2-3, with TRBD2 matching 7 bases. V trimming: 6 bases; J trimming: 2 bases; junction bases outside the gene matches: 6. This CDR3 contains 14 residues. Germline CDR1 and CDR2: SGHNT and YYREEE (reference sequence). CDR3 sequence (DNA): TGTGCCAGCAATATTCGGGGGGACACAGATACGCAGTATTTT. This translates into CASNIRGDTDTQYF.

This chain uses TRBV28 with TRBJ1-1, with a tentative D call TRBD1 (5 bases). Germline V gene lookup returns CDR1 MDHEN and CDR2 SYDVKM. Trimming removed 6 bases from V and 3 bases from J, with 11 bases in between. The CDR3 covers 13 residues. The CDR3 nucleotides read TGTGCCAGCAGGGGGCGCGGGTACACTGAAGCTTTCTTT. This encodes CASRGRGYTEAFF.

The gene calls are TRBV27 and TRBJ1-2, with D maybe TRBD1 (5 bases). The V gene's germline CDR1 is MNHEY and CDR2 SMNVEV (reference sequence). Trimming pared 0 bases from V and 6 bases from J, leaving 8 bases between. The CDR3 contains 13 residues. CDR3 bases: TGTGCCAGCAGTTTATCGGGGGTACATGGCTACACCTTC. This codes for CASSLSGVHGYTF.

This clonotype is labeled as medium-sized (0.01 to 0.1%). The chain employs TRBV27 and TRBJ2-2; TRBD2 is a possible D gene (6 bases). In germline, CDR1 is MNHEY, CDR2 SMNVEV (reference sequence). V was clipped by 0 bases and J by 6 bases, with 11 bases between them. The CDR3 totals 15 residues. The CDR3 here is CASSLSSWGAGELFF. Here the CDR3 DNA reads TGTGCCAGCAGTTTATCTTCTTGGGGGGCCGGGGAGCTGTTTTTT.

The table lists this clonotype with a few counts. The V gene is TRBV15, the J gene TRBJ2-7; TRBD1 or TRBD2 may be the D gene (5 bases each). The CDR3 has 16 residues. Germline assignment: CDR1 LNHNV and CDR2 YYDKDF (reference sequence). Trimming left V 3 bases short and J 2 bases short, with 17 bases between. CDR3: CATSSRQGWGTYEQYF. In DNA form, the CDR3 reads TGTGCCACCAGCAGCCGTCAGGGATGGGGGACCTACGAGCAGTACTTC.

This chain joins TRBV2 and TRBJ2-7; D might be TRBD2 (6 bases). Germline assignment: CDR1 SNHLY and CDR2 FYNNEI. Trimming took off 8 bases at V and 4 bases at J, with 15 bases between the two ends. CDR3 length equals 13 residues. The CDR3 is CASGGVFEYEQYF. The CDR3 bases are TGTGCCAGCGGCGGGGTGTTTGAATACGAGCAGTACTTC. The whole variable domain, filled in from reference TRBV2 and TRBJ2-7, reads EPEVTQTPSHQVTQMGQEVILRCVPISNHLYFYWYRQILGQKVEFLVSFYNNEISEKSEIFDDQFSVERPDGSNFTLKIRSTKLEDSAMYFCASGGVFEYEQYFGPGTRLTVT.

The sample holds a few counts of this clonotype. CDR3 sequence: CASRLGLAGTDTQYF. The CDR3 DNA is TGTGCCAGCAGACTGGGACTAGCGGGCACAGATACGCAGTATTTT. The V call is TRBV6-1, the J call TRBJ2-3; TRBD2 aligns across 11 bases. The CDR3 spans 15 residues. Germline CDR1 and CDR2: MNHNS and SASEGT. V was pared by 6 bases and J by 1 base, with 3 bases of the junction left unmatched.

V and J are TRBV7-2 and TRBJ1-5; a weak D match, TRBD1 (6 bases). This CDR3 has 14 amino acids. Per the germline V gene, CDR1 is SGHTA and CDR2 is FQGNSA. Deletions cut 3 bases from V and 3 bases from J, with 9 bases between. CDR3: CASSFPGDNQPQHF. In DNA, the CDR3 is TGTGCCAGCAGCTTCCCAGGGGACAATCAGCCCCAGCATTTT.

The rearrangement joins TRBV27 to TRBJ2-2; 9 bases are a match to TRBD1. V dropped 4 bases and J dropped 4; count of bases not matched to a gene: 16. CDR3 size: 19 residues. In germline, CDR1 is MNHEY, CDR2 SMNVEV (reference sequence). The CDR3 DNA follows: TGTGCCAGCAGTTCAGGGACAGGGTTTGCAAGAACCACCACCGGGGAGCTGTTTTTT. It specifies CASSSGTGFARTTTGELFF.

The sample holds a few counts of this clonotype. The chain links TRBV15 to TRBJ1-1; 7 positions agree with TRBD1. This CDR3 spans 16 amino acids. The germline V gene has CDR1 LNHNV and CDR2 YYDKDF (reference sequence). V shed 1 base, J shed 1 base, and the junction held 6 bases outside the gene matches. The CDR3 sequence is CATSRGGDSGNTEAFF. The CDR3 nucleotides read TGTGCCACCAGCAGAGGAGGGGACAGCGGGAACACTGAAGCTTTCTTT.

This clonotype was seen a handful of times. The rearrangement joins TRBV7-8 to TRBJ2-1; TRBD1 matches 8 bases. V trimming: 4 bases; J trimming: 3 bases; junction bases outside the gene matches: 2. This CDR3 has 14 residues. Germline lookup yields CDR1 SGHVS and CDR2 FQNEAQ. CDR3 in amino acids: CASSWTGIYNEQFF. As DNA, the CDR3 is TGTGCCAGCAGCTGGACAGGGATCTACAATGAGCAGTTCTTC.

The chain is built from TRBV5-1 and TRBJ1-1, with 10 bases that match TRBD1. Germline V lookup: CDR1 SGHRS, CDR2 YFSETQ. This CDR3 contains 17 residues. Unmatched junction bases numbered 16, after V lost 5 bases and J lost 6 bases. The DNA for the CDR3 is TGCGCCAGCAGACAAATAACCGGGACAGGGGATCTGGCTGAAGCTTTCTTT. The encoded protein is CASRQITGTGDLAEAFF.